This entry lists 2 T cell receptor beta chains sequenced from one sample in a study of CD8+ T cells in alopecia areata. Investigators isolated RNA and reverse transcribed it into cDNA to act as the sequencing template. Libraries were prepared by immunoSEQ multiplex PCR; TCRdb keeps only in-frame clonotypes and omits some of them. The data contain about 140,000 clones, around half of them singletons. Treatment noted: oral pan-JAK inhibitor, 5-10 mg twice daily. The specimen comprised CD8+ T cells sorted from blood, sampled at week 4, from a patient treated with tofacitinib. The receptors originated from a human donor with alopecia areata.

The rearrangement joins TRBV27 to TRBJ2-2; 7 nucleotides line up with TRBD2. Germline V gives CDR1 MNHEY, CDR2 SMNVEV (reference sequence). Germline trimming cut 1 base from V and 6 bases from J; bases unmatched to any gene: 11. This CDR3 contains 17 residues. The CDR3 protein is CASSLLEGGGPSGELFF. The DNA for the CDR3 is TGTGCCAGCAGTTTATTGGAGGGCGGGGGTCCCTCCGGGGAGCTGTTTTTT.

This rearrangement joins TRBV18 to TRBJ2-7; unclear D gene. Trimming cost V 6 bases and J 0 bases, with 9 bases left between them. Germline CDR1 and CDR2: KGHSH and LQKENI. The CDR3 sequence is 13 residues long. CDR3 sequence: CASSRRGSYEQYF. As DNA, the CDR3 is TGTGCCAGCTCCCGGCGCGGCTCCTACGAGCAGTACTTC.